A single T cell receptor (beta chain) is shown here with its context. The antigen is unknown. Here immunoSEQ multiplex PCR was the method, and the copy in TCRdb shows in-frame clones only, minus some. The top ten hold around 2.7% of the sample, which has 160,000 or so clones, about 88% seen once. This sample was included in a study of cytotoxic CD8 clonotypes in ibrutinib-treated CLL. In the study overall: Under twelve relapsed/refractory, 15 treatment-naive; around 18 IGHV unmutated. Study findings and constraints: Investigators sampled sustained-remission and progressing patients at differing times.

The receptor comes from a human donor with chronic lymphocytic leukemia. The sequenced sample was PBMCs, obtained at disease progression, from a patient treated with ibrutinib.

The CDR3 nucleotides read TGTGCCAGCAGCGCGGAGAACACTGAAGCTTTCTTT. Residues: CASSAENTEAFF. The chain is built from TRBV9 and TRBJ1-1; D is ambiguous. The V gene lost 3 bases and the J gene lost 1 base, with 4 bases spanning the gap. The CDR3 runs 12 residues. CDR1 is SGDLS and CDR2 is YYNGEE in the germline V gene.